This record covers a single T cell receptor (beta chain). This sample is part of a study of response to subunit inactivated influenza vaccine. MiXCR, run by TCRdb on the RT-PCR reads, gives a single entry per CDR3 protein. The repertoire holds approximately 680,000 distinct CDR3 sequences, around 16% seen once, with around 10% in the top ten. CDR3 size: 15 residues. V lost 4 bases, J lost 0 bases, and 11 bases lay in between. Germline loops: CDR1 SGHRS, CDR2 YFSETQ. The material sequenced was PBMCs from blood, taken about 13 days after vaccination. This TCR came from a man in his fifties or sixties who received an inactivated influenza vaccine. The rearrangement links TRBV5-1 to TRBJ1-5, with D possibly matching TRBD1 (5 bases). CDR3 in amino acids: CASSRDGGSNQPQHF. The CDR3 coding sequence is TGCGCCAGCAGCCGCGACGGGGGTAGCAATCAGCCCCAGCATTTT.